The 24 T cell receptor beta chains given below trace back to one sample, sequenced in a study of response to subunit inactivated influenza vaccine. Via MiXCR, TCRdb re-called the RT-PCR reads, giving one row per CDR3 protein. The table records more than 550,000 distinct CDR3 sequences, 10% to 15% of them present only once. Sequenced material: PBMCs from blood, taken on the day of vaccination. The receptors shown here come from a man aged 50 to 60 who received an inactivated influenza vaccine.

The chain is built from TRBV27 and TRBJ1-6, with D unresolved. This CDR3 has 16 residues. The germline gives CDR1 MNHEY, CDR2 SMNVEV (reference sequence). Trimming removed 3 bases at V and 9 bases at J, with 18 bases between. The CDR3 DNA is TGTGCCAGCAGTTTTCGTGTTGCGCAGGTTGGTTCACCCCTCCACTTT. Amino acid sequence: CASSFRVAQVGSPLHF.

The chain is built from TRBV7-9 and TRBJ2-7, with 7 bases that match TRBD1. The CDR3 loop spans 15 amino acids. V lost 5 bases and J lost 0; bases outside the gene matches: 7. The germline V gene has CDR1 SEHNR and CDR2 FQNEAQ (reference sequence). The CDR3 reads CASSRDRESSYEQYF. The CDR3 region has the DNA TGTGCCAGCAGCCGAGACAGGGAAAGCTCCTACGAGCAGTACTTC.

The J gene is TRBJ2-7, the V gene TRBV11-1, with 9 bases fitting TRBD1. CDR1 and CDR2 from the germline V gene are SGHAT and FQDESV (reference sequence). The CDR3 is made up of 19 amino acids. The V gene end was trimmed by 4 bases and the J gene end by 0 bases; junction bases not matched to a gene: 16. Written as DNA, the CDR3 is TGTGCCAGCAGCTCCTTCCCGGGACAGGGAATTTCCAGCTCCTACGAGCAGTACTTC. It yields the protein CASSSFPGQGISSSYEQYF.

The V call is TRBV12-3 or TRBV12-4, the J call TRBJ2-1; either TRBD1 or TRBD2 may fit D (5 bases each). This CDR3 contains 14 residues. V was trimmed by 3 bases and J by 8 bases, leaving 14 bases between them. The CDR3 coding sequence is TGTGCCAGCAGTTTCGACTCCATGGGGGATGAGCAGTTCTTC. The encoded protein is CASSFDSMGDEQFF.

The V and J genes are TRBV9 and TRBJ2-3; D is tentatively TRBD1 or TRBD2 (5 bases each). The CDR3 contains 12 residues. With 0 bases removed from V and 6 bases from J, the gap between germline ends came to 5 bases. CDR1 is SGDLS and CDR2 is YYNGEE in the germline V gene. The CDR3 coding sequence is TGTGCCAGCAGCGTAGGGGGGGATACGCAGTATTTT. Translated, it gives CASSVGGDTQYF.

This clonotype was seen many times. The CDR3 bases are TGCGCCAGCAGCTTGGAACAGGGCGAGAACGAGCAGTACTTC. Its translation is CASSLEQGENEQYF. The chain couples TRBV5-1 to TRBJ2-7, with D tentatively TRBD1 (6 bases). The ends were cut back, 0 bases at V and 5 bases at J, with 12 bases in the middle. In germline, CDR1 is SGHRS, CDR2 YFSETQ. The CDR3 runs 14 residues.

Remarks on this clonotype: The junction departs from germline at one end; a sequencing error may be responsible. The V gene is TRBV3-1, the J gene TRBJ2-7, with D possibly matching TRBD2 (5 bases). The CDR3 consists of 14 residues. The V gene's germline CDR1 is LGHDT and CDR2 YNNKEL (reference sequence). DNA for the CDR3: TGTGCCAGCACCCAAAGGGCGGGCTCGCACGAGCAGTACTTC. It encodes CASTQRAGSHEQYF.

The chain combines TRBV30 with TRBJ2-1, with TRBD1 as a possible D gene (5 bases). Trimming removed 0 bases from V and 4 bases from J, with 10 bases in between. Germline CDR1 GTSNPN, CDR2 SVGIG (reference sequence). The CDR3 extends over 14 amino acids. The CDR3 bases are TGTGCCTGGAGTGTGGGGCGGAGTTACAATGAGCAGTTCTTC. It translates to CAWSVGRSYNEQFF. The full variable domain, rest sourced from reference TRBV30 and TRBJ2-1, is SQTIHQWPATLVQPVGSPLSLECTVEGTSNPNLYWYRQAAGRGLQLLFYSVGIGQISSEVPQNLSASRPQDRQFILSSKKLLLSDSGFYLCAWSVGRSYNEQFFGPGTRLTVL.

This clonotype was seen only a few times. J is TRBJ1-6 and V is TRBV27; TRBD1 might be the D (5 bases). Trimming left V 5 bases short and J 9 bases short, with 14 bases between. The CDR3 has 14 residues. Germline CDR1 is MNHEY and CDR2 is SMNVEV (reference sequence). The CDR3 is CASSPGTTASPLHF. DNA for the CDR3: TGTGCCAGCAGTCCGGGGACGACGGCTTCACCCCTCCACTTT.

This clonotype is labeled as large. The germline gene is not matched at one end of the junction; a read error may be the cause. The chain uses TRBV28 and TRBJ2-7; D is possibly TRBD2 (5 bases). Germline CDR1 MDHEN, CDR2 SYDVKM. The CDR3 runs 10 residues. CDR3 protein: CASGSYEQYF. The CDR3 region has the DNA TGCGCCAGCGGATCCTACGAGCAGTACTTC.

The table lists this clonotype with a few counts. The chain employs TRBV4-3 and TRBJ1-1; D is possibly TRBD1 (5 bases). The CDR3 extends over 14 amino acids. Germline values: CDR1 LGHNA, CDR2 YSLEER. Trimming stripped 4 bases from V and 3 bases from J, with 12 bases between. DNA of the CDR3: TGCGCCAGCAGCCGAGCTGTAGGGGACACTGAAGCTTTCTTT. Protein sequence: CASSRAVGDTEAFF.

The chain employs TRBV3-1 and TRBJ2-1; 8 positions match TRBD1. V dropped 3 bases and J dropped 4; count of bases not matched to a gene: 5. The CDR3 covers 15 residues. Germline CDR1 is LGHDT and CDR2 is YNNKEL (reference sequence). The CDR3 loop is CASSHGQGIYNEQFF. The CDR3 DNA is TGTGCCAGCAGCCACGGACAGGGCATATACAATGAGCAGTTCTTC.

This clonotype came up a few times. The rearrangement joins TRBV12-3 or TRBV12-4 to TRBJ2-3; the D is unclear. CDR3 length: 13 amino acids. Trimming removed 6 bases at V and 0 bases at J, with 7 bases between. The CDR3: CASRTTSTDTQYF. The CDR3 DNA reads TGTGCCAGCAGAACGACTAGCACAGATACGCAGTATTTT.

This clonotype appeared many times. This sequence joins TRBV5-8 and TRBJ1-1; D is unclear. V was shortened by 1 base and J by 3 bases, with 4 bases between the two germline ends. Germline V CDR1 and CDR2: SGHTS, YDEGEE. This CDR3 has 12 amino acids. The CDR3 nucleotides read TGTGCCAGCAGCTTGATGGACACTGAAGCTTTCTTT. As protein: CASSLMDTEAFF.

This clonotype has a handful of counts. The V gene is TRBV4-3, the J gene TRBJ2-2; tentative D call: TRBD2 (6 bases). The CDR3 runs 16 residues. Per germline, CDR1 LGHNA and CDR2 YSLEER. V gave up 3 bases and J gave up 6 bases, with 17 bases separating them. The CDR3 DNA sequence: TGCGCCAGCAGCCAGGAGGGTTTTCCTCGTTCCGGGGAGCTGTTTTTT. Protein sequence: CASSQEGFPRSGELFF.

This clonotype has just a few counts. CDR3 sequence (DNA): TGTGCCAGCAGCCCGGTGCCCGCCAATGGCTACACCTTC. Its protein is CASSPVPANGYTF. This sequence joins TRBV4-2 and TRBJ1-2, with unresolved D. Germline CDR1 reads LGHNA; CDR2 reads YNFKEQ. Trimming shortened V by 4 bases and J by 6 bases, and 12 bases separated the two germline ends. The CDR3 totals 13 residues.

This clonotype has only a few counts. The V and J genes are TRBV20-1 and TRBJ2-3, with no clear D. CDR1 and CDR2 (germline): DFQATT, SNEGSKA (reference sequence). CDR3 length equals 13 residues. V was cut by 2 bases and J by 4 bases, with 10 bases left in between. CDR3 residues: CSARTNVADTQYF. For the CDR3, the DNA is TGCAGTGCTAGAACGAATGTCGCAGATACGCAGTATTTT.

The rearrangement uses TRBV6-1 and TRBJ2-1; possible D gene TRBD2, 6 bases. The V gene's germline CDR1 is MNHNS and CDR2 SASEGT. V was shortened by 7 bases and J by 9 bases, with 16 bases between the two germline ends. The CDR3 totals 13 residues. The CDR3 reads CASTPRGRGEQFF. CDR3 nucleotide sequence: TGTGCCAGCACTCCCCGGGGGAGAGGTGAGCAGTTCTTC.

At least ten counts were recorded for this clonotype. V usage is TRBV5-1 and J usage is TRBJ1-1, with D unclear. Deletions cut 2 bases from V and 5 bases from J, with 13 bases between. The CDR3 extends over 14 amino acids. The germline CDR1 and CDR2 sequences are SGHRS and YFSETQ. CDR3 region: CASSLIEAKTEAFF. In nucleotides, the CDR3 is TGCGCCAGCAGCTTAATTGAGGCGAAGACTGAAGCTTTCTTT.

This chain connects TRBV5-1 to TRBJ2-7, with D unresolved. Germline V gives CDR1 SGHRS, CDR2 YFSETQ. The CDR3 covers 13 residues. With 0 bases removed from V and 4 bases from J, the gap between germline ends came to 8 bases. CDR3 in DNA: TGCGCCAGCAGCTTGGCGTCAGATTACGAGCAGTACTTC. Amino acids: CASSLASDYEQYF.

This clonotype was detected many times. V gene TRBV27 combines with J gene TRBJ1-3; D unresolved. V was shortened by 2 bases and J by 0 bases, with 8 bases between the two germline ends. Germline CDR1 is MNHEY and CDR2 is SMNVEV (reference sequence). The CDR3 has 15 amino acids. The CDR3 is CASSLSHFSGNTIYF. CDR3 nucleotide sequence: TGTGCCAGCAGTTTAAGTCACTTCTCTGGAAACACCATATATTTT.

The chain couples TRBV9 to TRBJ2-2; D uncertain. Germline values: CDR1 SGDLS, CDR2 YYNGEE. The CDR3 totals 15 residues. Trimming left V 3 bases short and J 0 bases short, with 9 bases between. This CDR3 reads CASSARLTNTGELFF. DNA for the CDR3: TGTGCCAGCAGCGCCCGACTGACGAACACCGGGGAGCTGTTTTTT.

The gene calls are TRBV7-6 and TRBJ2-1; D is perhaps TRBD2 (6 bases). Trimming removed 3 bases from V and 0 bases from J, with 9 bases in between. The CDR3 runs to 15 residues. Germline CDR1 SGHVS, CDR2 FNYEAQ. The CDR3 protein is CASSFLASSYNEQFF. The CDR3 DNA reads as TGTGCCAGCAGCTTCCTAGCGAGCTCCTACAATGAGCAGTTCTTC.

In its sample, this clonotype was seen many times. This chain connects TRBV7-9 to TRBJ2-1; 11 bases are a match to TRBD2. The CDR3 is made up of 15 amino acids. J gave up 6 bases and V 4 bases, and 5 bases lay outside the gene matches. Germline loops: CDR1 SEHNR, CDR2 FQNEAQ (reference sequence). The chain's CDR3 is CASSSPGLAVNEQFF. The CDR3 DNA sequence: TGTGCCAGCAGCTCGCCGGGACTAGCGGTCAATGAGCAGTTCTTC. Combining the CDR3 with reference TRBV7-9 and TRBJ2-1 gives the whole variable domain DTGVSQNPRHKITKRGQNVTFRCDPISEHNRLYWYRQTLGQGPEFLTYFQNEAQLEKSRLLSDRFSAERPKGSFSTLEIQRTEQGDSAMYLCASSSPGLAVNEQFFGPGTRLTVL.